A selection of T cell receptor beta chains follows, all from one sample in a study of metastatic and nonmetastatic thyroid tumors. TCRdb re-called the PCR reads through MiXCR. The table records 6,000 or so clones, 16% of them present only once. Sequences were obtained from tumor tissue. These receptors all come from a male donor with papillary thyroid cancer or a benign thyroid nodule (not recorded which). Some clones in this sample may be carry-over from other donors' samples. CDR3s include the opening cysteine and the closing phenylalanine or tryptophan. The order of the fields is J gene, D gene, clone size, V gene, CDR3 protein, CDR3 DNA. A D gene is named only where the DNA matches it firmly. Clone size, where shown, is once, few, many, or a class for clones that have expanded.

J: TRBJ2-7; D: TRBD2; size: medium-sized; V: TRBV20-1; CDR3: CSARAFAGADEQYF; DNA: TGCAGTGCTAGGGCATTCGCGGGAGCGGATGAGCAGTACTTC
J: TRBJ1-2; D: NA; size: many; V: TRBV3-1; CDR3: CASSQAPGRRYGYTF; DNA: TGTGCCAGCAGCCAAGCCCCGGGACGGCGCTATGGCTACACCTTC
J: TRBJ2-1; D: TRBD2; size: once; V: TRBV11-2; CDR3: CASSLLRTSGKYNEQFF; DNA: TGTGCCAGCAGCTTACTTCGGACTAGCGGGAAGTACAATGAGCAGTTCTTC
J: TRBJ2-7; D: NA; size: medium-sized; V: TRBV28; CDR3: CASRPTGPLPYEQYF; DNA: TGTGCCAGCAGACCGACAGGCCCCCTACCCTACGAGCAGTACTTC
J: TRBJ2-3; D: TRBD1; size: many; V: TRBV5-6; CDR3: CASRSGTGSTDTQYF; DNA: TGTGCCAGCAGGTCCGGGACAGGGAGCACAGATACGCAGTATTTT
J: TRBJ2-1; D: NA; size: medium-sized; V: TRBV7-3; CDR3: CASSAYSDNEQFF; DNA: TGTGCCAGCAGCGCCTACAGCGACAATGAGCAGTTCTTC
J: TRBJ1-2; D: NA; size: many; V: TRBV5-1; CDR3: CASSLAQGLDGYTF; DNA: TGCGCCAGCAGCTTGGCCCAGGGGCTGGATGGCTACACCTTC
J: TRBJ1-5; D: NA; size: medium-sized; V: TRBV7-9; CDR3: CASSSDNQPQHF; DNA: TGTGCCAGCAGCTCAGACAATCAGCCCCAGCATTTT
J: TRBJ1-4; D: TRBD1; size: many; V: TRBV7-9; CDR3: CASSRSGGFEKLFF; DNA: TGTGCCAGCAGCCGTTCAGGGGGCTTCGAAAAACTGTTTTTT
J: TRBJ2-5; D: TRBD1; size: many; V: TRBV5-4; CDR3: CASSRDGTEETQYF; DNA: TGTGCCAGCAGCCGCGACGGGACAGAAGAGACCCAGTACTTC
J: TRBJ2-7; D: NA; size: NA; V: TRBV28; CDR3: CASSPPRGREQYF; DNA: TGTGCCAGCAGCCCCCCCAGGGGAAGGGAGCAGTACTTC
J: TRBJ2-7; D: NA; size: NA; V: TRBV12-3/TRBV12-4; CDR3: CASSSSGGYEQYF; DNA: TGTGCCAGCAGTTCGTCCGGAGGCTACGAGCAGTACTTC
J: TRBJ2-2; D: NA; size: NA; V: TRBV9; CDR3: CASIVWGTGELFF; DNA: TGTGCCAGCATCGTCTGGGGCACCGGGGAGCTGTTTTTT
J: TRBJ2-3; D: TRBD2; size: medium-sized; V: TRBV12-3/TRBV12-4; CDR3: CASSRIAGGPQDTQYF; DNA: TGTGCCAGCAGCCGGATAGCGGGGGGGCCTCAAGATACGCAGTATTTT
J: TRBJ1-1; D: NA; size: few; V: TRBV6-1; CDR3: CASSDGLTEAFF; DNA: TGTGCCAGCAGTGATGGACTGACTGAAGCTTTCTTT
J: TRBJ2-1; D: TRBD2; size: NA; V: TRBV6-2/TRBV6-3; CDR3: CASSYVVGGFYNEQFF; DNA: TGTGCCAGCAGTTACGTTGTGGGGGGGTTCTACAATGAGCAGTTCTTC
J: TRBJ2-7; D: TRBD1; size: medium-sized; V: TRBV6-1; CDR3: CASSETGVYEQYF; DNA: TGTGCCAGCAGTGAAACAGGGGTATACGAGCAGTACTTC
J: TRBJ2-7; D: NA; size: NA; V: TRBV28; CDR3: CASPARGASSEQYF; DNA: TGTGCCAGCCCAGCCCGTGGCGCGTCTTCCGAGCAGTACTTC
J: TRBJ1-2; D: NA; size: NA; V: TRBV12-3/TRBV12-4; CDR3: CASSLSPNYGYTF; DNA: TGTGCCAGCAGTTTAAGCCCAAACTATGGCTACACCTTC
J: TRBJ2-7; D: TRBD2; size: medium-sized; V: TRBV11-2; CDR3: CASSPYPRGSSYEQYF; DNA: TGTGCCAGCAGCCCCTACCCGCGCGGGAGCTCCTACGAGCAGTACTTC
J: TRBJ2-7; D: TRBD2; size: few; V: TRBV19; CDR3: CASSPRLGPGGSYEQYF; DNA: TGTGCCAGTAGTCCCAGATTGGGACCGGGGGGCTCCTACGAGCAGTACTTC
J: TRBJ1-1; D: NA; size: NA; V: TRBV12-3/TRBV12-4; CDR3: CASSLALRAEAFF; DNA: TGTGCCAGCAGTTTAGCCCTAAGGGCTGAAGCTTTCTTT
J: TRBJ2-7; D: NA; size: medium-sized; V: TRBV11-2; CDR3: CASSLDRPYEQYF; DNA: TGTGCCAGCAGCCTGGACAGACCCTACGAGCAGTACTTC
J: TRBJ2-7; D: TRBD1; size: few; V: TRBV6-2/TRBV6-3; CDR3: CATRTGGLYEQYF; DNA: TGTGCCACCAGGACAGGGGGCCTCTACGAGCAGTACTTC
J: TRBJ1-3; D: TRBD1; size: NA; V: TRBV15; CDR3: CATSRDGRQGTTGNTIYF; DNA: TGTGCCACCAGCAGAGATGGGAGACAGGGGACAACTGGAAACACCATATATTTT
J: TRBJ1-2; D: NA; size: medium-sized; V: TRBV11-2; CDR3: CASSLEGRSTNYGYTF; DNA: TGTGCCAGCAGCTTAGAGGGACGGTCAACTAACTATGGCTACACCTTC
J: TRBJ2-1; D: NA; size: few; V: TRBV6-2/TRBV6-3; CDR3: CASSYMTGRGSYNEQFF; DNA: TGTGCCAGCAGTTACATGACCGGGAGAGGCTCCTACAATGAGCAGTTCTTC
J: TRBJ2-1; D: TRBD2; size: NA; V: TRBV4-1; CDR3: CASSQGRGLAHNEQFF; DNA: TGCGCCAGCAGCCAAGGGCGGGGACTAGCCCACAATGAGCAGTTCTTC
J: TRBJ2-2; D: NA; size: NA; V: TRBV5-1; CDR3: CASSLGQDTGELFF; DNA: TGCGCCAGCAGCTTGGGACAGGACACCGGGGAGCTGTTTTTT
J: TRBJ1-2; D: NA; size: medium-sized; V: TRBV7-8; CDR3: CASSFNRFGGSYGYTF; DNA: TGTGCCAGCAGTTTTAACCGATTCGGGGGGAGCTATGGCTACACCTTC
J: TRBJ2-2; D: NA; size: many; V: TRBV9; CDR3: CASSVLAGELFF; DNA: TGTGCCAGCAGCGTCTTAGCCGGGGAGCTGTTTTTT